The 5 T cell receptor beta chains below come from one sample, sequenced in a study of blood T cell repertoires in COVID-19. The assay was immunoSEQ multiplex PCR, and TCRdb's table has in-frame clones only and misses some. The sample has about 41,000 clones; roughly 85% are singletons. Material for sequencing was peripheral blood. These receptors came from a man aged 55 to 70 with acute or convalescent COVID-19.

The gene calls are TRBV12-3 or TRBV12-4 and TRBJ2-1; possibly TRBD1 for D (5 bases). V was clipped by 3 bases and J by 4 bases, with 7 bases between them. This CDR3 has 13 residues. This chain's CDR3 is CASSLGQYNEQFF. The CDR3 nucleotides read TGTGCCAGCAGTTTGGGGCAGTACAATGAGCAGTTCTTC.

V is TRBV12-5 and J is TRBJ2-1; weak D call: TRBD1 (6 bases). This CDR3 spans 13 amino acids. In germline, CDR1 is LGHNT, CDR2 FRNRAP. V was pared by 6 bases and J by 4 bases, with 10 bases between. The CDR3 region is CASGGADYNEQFF. CDR3 nucleotide sequence: TGTGCTAGTGGGGGGGCGGATTACAATGAGCAGTTCTTC.

The gene calls are TRBV12-5 and TRBJ2-7; D remains unclear. The CDR3 extends over 11 amino acids. Trimming took 5 bases from V and 7 from J, leaving 9 bases between them. Looked up from germline, CDR1 is LGHNT and CDR2 is FRNRAP. CDR3 nucleotide sequence: TGTGCTAGTGGTATATCGTTGGAGCAGTACTTC. This translates into CASGISLEQYF.

This clone was observed once. This chain links TRBV5-4 with TRBJ2-7, with 7 bases fitting TRBD2. There are 15 residues in the CDR3. CDR1 SGHNT and CDR2 YYREEE come from the germline V gene (reference sequence). The trim removed 0 bases at V and 7 bases at J, leaving 10 bases unmatched. CDR3 protein: CASSLGSSGLREQYF. In nucleotides, the CDR3 is TGTGCCAGCAGCTTGGGGTCTAGCGGACTTAGGGAGCAGTACTTC.

This chain uses TRBV5-1 with TRBJ1-3; D not resolved. V lost 4 bases, J lost 3 bases, and 14 bases lay in between. Germline CDR1 SGHRS, CDR2 YFSETQ. CDR3 length: 15 amino acids. CDR3 DNA: TGCGCCAGCAGCCCCGAAAGTCCGGGTGGAAACACCATATATTTT. This sequence encodes CASSPESPGGNTIYF.